Shown below are 11 T cell receptor beta chains from a single sample sequenced in a study of glioma-infiltrating T cells after dendritic cell vaccination. Using immunoSEQ multiplex PCR, the repertoire was profiled, and TCRdb retains in-frame clones only, with some absent. The table records 99,000 or so clones, around 80% of them present only once. Specified time point: after dendritic cell vaccination, including at tumor progression/relapse. The input for sequencing was blood, taken after dendritic cell vaccination. The receptor set was obtained from a human donor with glioblastoma.

The V gene is TRBV30, the J gene TRBJ2-5, with TRBD2 matching over 9 bases. V lost 0 bases, J lost 4 bases, and 6 bases stayed unmatched. Germline values: CDR1 GTSNPN, CDR2 SVGIG (reference sequence). The CDR3 has 15 residues. CDR3 coding DNA: TGTGCCTGGAGTGTAGGTGCGGGGGGGCCAGAGACCCAGTACTTC. Its protein is CAWSVGAGGPETQYF.

This clone was recorded only once. V and J are TRBV10-2 and TRBJ1-1; D is perhaps TRBD1 (6 bases). This CDR3 contains 18 residues. The V gene lost 4 bases and the J gene lost 2 bases, with 23 bases spanning the gap. In germline, CDR1 is WSHSY, CDR2 SAAADI. CDR3 nucleotides: TGCGCCAGCAGTGGTCCGGGACAATCGGCCGGGTTTAACACTGAAGCTTTCTTT. This translates into CASSGPGQSAGFNTEAFF.

The CDR3 protein is CASSTHPLAGAYEQYF. CDR3 sequence (DNA): TGTGCCAGCAGTACCCATCCACTAGCGGGAGCTTACGAGCAGTACTTC. The chain carries TRBV27 and TRBJ2-7; 11 bases agree with TRBD2. V shed 5 bases, J shed 4 bases, and the junction held 10 bases outside the gene matches. The CDR3 contains 16 residues. Germline V gives CDR1 MNHEY, CDR2 SMNVEV (reference sequence).

V usage is TRBV19 and J usage is TRBJ2-5, with D maybe TRBD2 (6 bases). The length of the CDR3 is 17 residues. V was clipped by 6 bases and J by 5 bases, with 25 bases between them. The germline V gene encodes CDR1 LNHDA and CDR2 SQIVND (reference sequence). The CDR3 is CASSPGWTGTELETQYF. CDR3 nucleotide sequence: TGTGCCAGTAGCCCCGGGTGGACCGGGACTGAGCTGGAGACCCAGTACTTC.

This chain joins TRBV7-9 and TRBJ1-6, with D maybe TRBD1 (5 bases). V lost 1 base, J lost 10 bases, and 14 bases lay in between. CDR3 size: 15 residues. Germline CDR1 and CDR2: SEHNR and FQNEAQ (reference sequence). The CDR3 DNA sequence: TGTGCCAGCAGCTTAGGGGCAGGGAAGGGATCACCCCTCCACTTT. It codes for CASSLGAGKGSPLHF.

By sample share, this clone is medium-sized. The chain recombines TRBV6-1 with TRBJ2-7, with 11 bases fitting TRBD1. V was pared by 6 bases and J by 3 bases, with 4 bases of the junction left unmatched. The CDR3 extends over 14 amino acids. In germline, CDR1 is MNHNS, CDR2 SASEGT. The CDR3 spells CASRSGQGVYEQYF. CDR3 sequence (DNA): TGTGCCAGCAGATCGGGACAGGGGGTCTACGAGCAGTACTTC.

V gene TRBV28 combines with J gene TRBJ1-5, with 11 positions matching TRBD1. The germline gives CDR1 MDHEN, CDR2 SYDVKM. Unmatched junction bases numbered 5, after V lost 3 bases and J lost 4 bases. There are 16 residues in the CDR3. DNA of the CDR3: TGTGCCAGCAGTTTCGGACAGGGGGCCGGGAATCAGCCCCAGCATTTT. This translates into CASSFGQGAGNQPQHF. The full variable domain, with the rest looked up from reference TRBV28 and TRBJ1-5, is DVKVTQSSRYLVKRTGEKVFLECVQDMDHENMFWYRQDPGLGLRLIYFSYDVKMKEKGDIPEGYSVSREKKERFSLILESASTNQTSMYLCASSFGQGAGNQPQHFGDGTRLSIL.

The rearrangement joins TRBV19 to TRBJ1-2; D remains unclear. Germline CDR1 LNHDA, CDR2 SQIVND (reference sequence). The CDR3 is 13 residues long. Deletions cut 9 bases from V and 7 bases from J, with 18 bases between. CDR3 in DNA: TGTGCCAGCCGAGCCCGAGACTTCGCTGGCTACACCTTC. Translated: CASRARDFAGYTF.

This sequence joins TRBV15 and TRBJ2-1; D possibly corresponds to TRBD2 (6 bases). V was clipped by 1 base and J by 9 bases, with 22 bases between them. The CDR3 is made up of 17 amino acids. Germline CDR1 reads LNHNV; CDR2 reads YYDKDF (reference sequence). CDR3 bases: TGTGCCACCAGCAGAGGTCTAGCGACAACTCTAGTAGGTGAGCAGTTCTTC. Translating it yields CATSRGLATTLVGEQFF.

This clone was seen a few times. The gene calls are TRBV6-6 and TRBJ2-7, with 9 bases aligning to TRBD1. Germline assignment: CDR1 MNHNY and CDR2 SVGAGI (reference sequence). With 5 bases clipped from V and 2 bases from J, the junction kept 10 bases outside the gene matches. The CDR3 spans 16 residues. This CDR3 is CASSLRTGGSPYEQYF. CDR3 coding DNA: TGTGCCAGCAGTCTCCGAACAGGGGGCTCCCCCTACGAGCAGTACTTC.

The CDR3 DNA reads as TGTGCCAGCAGCTTAAGTGGGGGGGATACGCAGTATTTT. Encoded protein: CASSLSGGDTQYF. The rearrangement joins TRBV7-3 to TRBJ2-3, with D possibly matching TRBD2 (6 bases). V was clipped by 1 base and J by 6 bases, with 8 bases between them. From germline, CDR1 is SGHTA and CDR2 FQGTGA. The CDR3 covers 13 residues.